This T cell receptor (beta chain) was found in a study of glioma-infiltrating T cells after dendritic cell vaccination. Time point described: after dendritic cell vaccination, including at tumor progression/relapse. Germline CDR1 is SNHLY and CDR2 is FYNNEI. Deletions cut 0 bases from V and 6 bases from J, with 9 bases between. The CDR3 length is 13 residues. Generated by immunoSEQ multiplex PCR, the TCRdb table keeps only in-frame clones and is missing some. The data contain tens of thousands of clones, 86% of them seen just once; the ten biggest clones take up 11%. The source was blood, collected after dendritic cell vaccination. This sequence joins TRBV2 and TRBJ2-7, with TRBD1 as a possible D gene (5 bases). This clonotype was sampled from a human donor with glioblastoma. The CDR3, as DNA: TGTGCCAGCAGTGAAGCGCAGGGCGGCGAGCAGTACTTC. Translating gives CASSEAQGGEQYF.